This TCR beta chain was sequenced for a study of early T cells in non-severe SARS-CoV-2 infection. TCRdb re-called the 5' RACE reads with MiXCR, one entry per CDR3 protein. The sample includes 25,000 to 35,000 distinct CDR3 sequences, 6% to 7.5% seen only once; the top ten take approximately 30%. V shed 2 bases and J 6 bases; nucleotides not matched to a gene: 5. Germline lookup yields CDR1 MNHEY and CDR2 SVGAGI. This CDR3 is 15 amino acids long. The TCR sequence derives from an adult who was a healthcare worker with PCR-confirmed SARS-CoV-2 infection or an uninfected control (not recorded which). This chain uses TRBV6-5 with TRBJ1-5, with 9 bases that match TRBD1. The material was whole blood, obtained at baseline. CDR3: CASSYNRGPGQPQHF. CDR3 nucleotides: TGTGCCAGCAGTTACAACAGGGGGCCTGGTCAGCCCCAGCATTTT.